This is a list of T cell receptor beta chains from one sample in a study of T cells in Graves' hyperthyroidism and ophthalmopathy. TCRdb ran MiXCR on the multiplex PCR reads and lists one entry per CDR3 protein. The sample includes 370,000 or so distinct CDR3 sequences, 15% to 17% of them seen just once. Sequencing input: blood. These TCRs come from a woman in her late teens or twenties with Graves' hyperthyroidism that later progressed to Graves' ophthalmopathy. Both conserved end residues are part of each CDR3. D genes are given only for firm matches. The size field is filled for only some rows; it gives once, few, many or a size class.

v_call,j_call,clone_size,d_call,cdr3_aa,cdr3_nt
TRBV5-1,TRBJ2-5,few,-,CASGSGTQQQETQYF,TGCGCCAGTGGCTCTGGGACACAACAGCAAGAGACCCAGTACTTC
TRBV14,TRBJ2-1,many,TRBD1,CASSQDLGQGAYNEQFF,TGTGCCAGCAGCCAGGACCTGGGACAGGGGGCCTACAATGAGCAGTTCTTC
TRBV29-1,TRBJ2-7,few,-,CSVEINYEQYF,TGCAGCGTTGAAATAAACTACGAGCAGTACTTC
TRBV27,TRBJ2-1,-,-,CASSPLGNNEQFF,TGTGCCAGCAGCCCCCTAGGAAACAATGAGCAGTTCTTC
TRBV30,TRBJ2-3,many,TRBD1,CAWTRTGGLSDTQYF,TGTGCCTGGACCAGGACAGGGGGCCTTTCGGATACGCAGTATTTT
TRBV20-1,TRBJ1-2,few,TRBD1,CSASLNRGAYGYTF,TGCAGTGCTAGCTTAAACAGGGGTGCCTATGGCTACACCTTC
TRBV28,TRBJ2-3,-,TRBD1,CTSRPYRGSEYF,TGTACCAGCAGACCATACAGGGGTTCGGAGTATTTT
TRBV20-1,TRBJ2-3,few,TRBD2,CSARAPSGKSTDTQYF,TGCAGTGCTCGCGCTCCTAGCGGGAAGAGCACAGATACGCAGTATTTT
TRBV10-3,TRBJ2-7,many,-,CAISETSGGSALSEQYF,TGTGCCATCAGTGAGACTTCCGGAGGTAGCGCATTGTCCGAGCAGTACTTC
TRBV6-2/TRBV6-3,TRBJ2-2,once,-,CASRPTGISNTWELFF,TGTGCCAGCAGACCAACAGGGATTTCGAACACCTGGGAGCTGTTTTTT
TRBV28,TRBJ2-3,-,-,CASGSMYSSTDTQYF,TGTGCCAGCGGGTCGATGTATTCGAGCACAGATACGCAGTATTTT